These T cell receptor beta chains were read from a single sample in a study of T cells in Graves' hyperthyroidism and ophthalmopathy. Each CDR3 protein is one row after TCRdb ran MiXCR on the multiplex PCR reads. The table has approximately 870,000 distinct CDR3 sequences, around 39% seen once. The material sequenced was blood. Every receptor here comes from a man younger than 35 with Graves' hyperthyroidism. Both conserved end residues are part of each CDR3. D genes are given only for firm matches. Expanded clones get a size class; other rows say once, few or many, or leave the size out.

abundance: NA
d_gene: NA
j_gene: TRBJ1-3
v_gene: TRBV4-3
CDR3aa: CASSQETDYGNTIYF
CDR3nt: TGCGCCAGCAGCCAAGAAACAGATTATGGAAACACCATATATTTT

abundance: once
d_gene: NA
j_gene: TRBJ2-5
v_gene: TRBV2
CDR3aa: CATRPGLRETQYF
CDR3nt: TGTGCCACCCGCCCGGGACTTCGGGAGACCCAGTACTTC

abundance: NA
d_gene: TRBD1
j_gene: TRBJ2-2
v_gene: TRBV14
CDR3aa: CASSHGTVNTGELFF
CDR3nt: TGTGCCAGCAGCCATGGGACAGTGAACACCGGGGAGCTGTTTTTT

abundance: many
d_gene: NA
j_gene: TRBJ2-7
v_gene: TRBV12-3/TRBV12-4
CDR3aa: CASSLAPYEQYF
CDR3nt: TGTGCCAGCAGCTTAGCCCCCTACGAGCAGTACTTC

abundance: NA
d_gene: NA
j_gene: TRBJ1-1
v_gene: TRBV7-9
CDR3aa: CASSIFGTPVVAFF
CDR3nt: TGTGCCAGCAGTATCTTTGGGACCCCGGTCGTAGCTTTCTTT

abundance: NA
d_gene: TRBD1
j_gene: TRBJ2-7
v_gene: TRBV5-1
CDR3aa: CASRGTGRDEQYF
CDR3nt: TGCGCCAGCCGCGGGACAGGGCGCGACGAGCAGTACTTC

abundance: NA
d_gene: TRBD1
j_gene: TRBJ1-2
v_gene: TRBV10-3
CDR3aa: CATWDRGKMGYGYTF
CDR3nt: TGTGCCACTTGGGACAGGGGCAAGATGGGGTATGGCTACACCTTC

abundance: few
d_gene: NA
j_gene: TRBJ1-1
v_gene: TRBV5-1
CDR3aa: CATSDGLNTEAFF
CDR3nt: TGCGCCACCTCGGACGGCCTGAACACTGAAGCTTTCTTT

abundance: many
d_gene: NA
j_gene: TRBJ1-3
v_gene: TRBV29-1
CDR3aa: CSVGEDNRNTIYF
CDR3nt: TGCAGCGTTGGAGAAGACAACCGAAACACCATATATTTT

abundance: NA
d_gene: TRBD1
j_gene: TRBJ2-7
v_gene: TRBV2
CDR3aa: CASHSTGWKQYF
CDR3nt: TGTGCCAGCCACTCGACAGGGTGGAAGCAGTACTTC

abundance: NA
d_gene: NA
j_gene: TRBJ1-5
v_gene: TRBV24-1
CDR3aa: CATSAPGTQNQPQHF
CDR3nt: TGTGCCACCAGTGCTCCCGGGACTCAGAATCAGCCCCAGCATTTT

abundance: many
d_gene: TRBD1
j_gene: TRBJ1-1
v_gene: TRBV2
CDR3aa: CASSFGTGGTEAFF
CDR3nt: TGTGCCAGCAGCTTCGGGACAGGCGGCACTGAAGCTTTCTTT

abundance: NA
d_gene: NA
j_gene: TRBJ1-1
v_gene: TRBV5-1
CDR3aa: CASSLAGMDTEAFF
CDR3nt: TGCGCCAGCAGCTTGGCAGGGATGGACACTGAAGCTTTCTTT